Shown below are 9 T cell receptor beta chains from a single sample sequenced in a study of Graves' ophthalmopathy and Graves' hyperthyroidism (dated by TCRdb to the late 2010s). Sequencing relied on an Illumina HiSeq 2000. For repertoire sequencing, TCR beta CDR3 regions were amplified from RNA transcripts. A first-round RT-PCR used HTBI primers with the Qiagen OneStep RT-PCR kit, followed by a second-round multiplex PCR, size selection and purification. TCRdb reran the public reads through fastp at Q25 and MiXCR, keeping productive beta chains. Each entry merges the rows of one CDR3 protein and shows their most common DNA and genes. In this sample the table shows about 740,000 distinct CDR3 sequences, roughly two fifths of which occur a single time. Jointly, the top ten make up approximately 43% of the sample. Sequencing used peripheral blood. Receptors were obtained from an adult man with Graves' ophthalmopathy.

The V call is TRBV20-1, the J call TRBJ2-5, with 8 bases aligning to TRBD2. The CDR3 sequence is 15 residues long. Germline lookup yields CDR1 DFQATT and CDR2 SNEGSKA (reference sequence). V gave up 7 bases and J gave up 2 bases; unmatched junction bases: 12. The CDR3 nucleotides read TGCAGTGGAGTGGCGGGAGGCCGGGGGCAAGAGACCCAGTACTTC. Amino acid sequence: CSGVAGGRGQETQYF.

The CDR3 region is CASSVPGTSNEQFF. The CDR3 DNA reads as TGTGCCAGCAGCGTCCCCGGGACTAGCAATGAGCAGTTCTTC. The J gene is TRBJ2-1, the V gene TRBV11-2, with 8 bases identical to TRBD2. Germline V gene sequence: CDR1 SGHAT, CDR2 FQNNGV. Unmatched junction bases numbered 6, after V lost 5 bases and J lost 6 bases. The CDR3 is made up of 14 amino acids.

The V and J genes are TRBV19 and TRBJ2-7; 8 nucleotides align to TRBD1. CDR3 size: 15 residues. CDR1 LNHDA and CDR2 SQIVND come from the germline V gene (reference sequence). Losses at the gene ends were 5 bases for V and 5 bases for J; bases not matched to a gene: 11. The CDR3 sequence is CASSLVQGQGDEQYF. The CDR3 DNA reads TGTGCCAGTAGTCTGGTGCAAGGACAGGGCGACGAGCAGTACTTC.

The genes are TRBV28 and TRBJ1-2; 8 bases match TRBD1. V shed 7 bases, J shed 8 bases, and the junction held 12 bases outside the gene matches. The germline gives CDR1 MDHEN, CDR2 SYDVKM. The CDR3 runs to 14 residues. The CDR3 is CASMRNRGNGGYTF. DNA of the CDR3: TGTGCCAGCATGAGGAACAGGGGGAATGGAGGCTACACCTTC.

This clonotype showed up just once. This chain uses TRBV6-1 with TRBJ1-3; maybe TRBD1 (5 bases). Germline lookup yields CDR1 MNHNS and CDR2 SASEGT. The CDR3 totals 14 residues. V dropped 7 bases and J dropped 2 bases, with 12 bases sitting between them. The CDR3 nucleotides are TGTGCCAGCAACCTAGACAGAGCTGGAAACACCATATATTTT. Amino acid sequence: CASNLDRAGNTIYF.

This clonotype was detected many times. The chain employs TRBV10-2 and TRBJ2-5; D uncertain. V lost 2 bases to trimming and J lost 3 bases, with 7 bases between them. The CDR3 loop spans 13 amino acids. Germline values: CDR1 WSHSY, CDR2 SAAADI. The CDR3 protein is CASSEGQKETQYF. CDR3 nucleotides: TGCGCCAGCAGTGAGGGGCAGAAAGAGACCCAGTACTTC.

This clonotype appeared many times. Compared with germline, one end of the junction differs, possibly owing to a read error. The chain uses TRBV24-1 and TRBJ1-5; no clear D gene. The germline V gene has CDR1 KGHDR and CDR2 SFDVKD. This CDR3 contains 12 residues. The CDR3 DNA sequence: TGTGCCAGCAGTACTTGGCCTCAGCCCCAGCATTTT. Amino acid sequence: CASSTWPQPQHF.

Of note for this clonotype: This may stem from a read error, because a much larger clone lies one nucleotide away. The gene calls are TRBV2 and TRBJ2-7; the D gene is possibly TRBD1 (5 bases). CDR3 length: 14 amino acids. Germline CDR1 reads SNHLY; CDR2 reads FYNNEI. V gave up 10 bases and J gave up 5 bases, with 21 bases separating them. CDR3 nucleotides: TGTGCCACCTTGGGAAGGGGATCATCCAACGAGCAGTACTTC. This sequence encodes CATLGRGSSNEQYF.

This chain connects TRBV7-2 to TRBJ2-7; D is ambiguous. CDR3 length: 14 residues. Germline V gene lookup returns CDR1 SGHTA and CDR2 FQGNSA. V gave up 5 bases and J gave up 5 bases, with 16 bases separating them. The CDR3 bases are TGTGCCAGCAGCCTCCTGTCCCTTGGGCACGAGCAGTACTTC. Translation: CASSLLSLGHEQYF.